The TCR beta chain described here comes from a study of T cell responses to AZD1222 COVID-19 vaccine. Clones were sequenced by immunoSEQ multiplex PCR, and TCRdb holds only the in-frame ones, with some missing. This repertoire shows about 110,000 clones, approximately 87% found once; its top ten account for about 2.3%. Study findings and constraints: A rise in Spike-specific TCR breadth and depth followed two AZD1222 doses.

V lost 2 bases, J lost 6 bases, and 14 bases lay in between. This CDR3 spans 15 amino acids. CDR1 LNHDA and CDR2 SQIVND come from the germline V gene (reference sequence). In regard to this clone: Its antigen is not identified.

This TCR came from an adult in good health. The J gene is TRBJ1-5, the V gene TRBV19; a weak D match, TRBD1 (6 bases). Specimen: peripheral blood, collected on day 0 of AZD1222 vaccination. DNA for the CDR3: TGTGCCAGTAGTATATTCGGGGCCAGGGGTCAGCCCCAGCATTTT. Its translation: CASSIFGARGQPQHF.